The source of this T cell receptor (beta chain) is a study of cytomegalovirus exposure and HLA in healthy donors. Study summary: The early release's HLA-typed donors yielded roughly 85 million unique TCRs. Overall study findings and caveats: Later analysis placed DRB1 highest and HLA-C lowest in TCR association rates, which differed by HLA locus.

Of note for this clone: Its antigen remains unidentified.

Amplification used 60 Vbeta primers and 13 Jbeta primers. Data came from immunoSEQ multiplex PCR; TCRdb stores just in-frame clones and leaves some out. The top ten hold over 12% of the sample, which has about 96,000 clones, 65% to 80% seen once. CDR1 is SEHNR and CDR2 is FQNEAQ in the germline V gene (reference sequence). With 0 bases removed from V and 4 bases from J, the gap between germline ends came to 5 bases. The CDR3 sequence is 13 residues long. Donors sampled were nominally healthy, though unrecorded immune exposures were likely. This TCR derives from a woman in her 70s in good health and CMV-seropositive. This sequence joins TRBV7-9 and TRBJ2-3; no reliable D call. Sequencing was performed on PBMCs. CDR3 in DNA: TGTGCCAGCAGCTTAGCACTGGCAGATACGCAGTATTTT. It encodes CASSLALADTQYF.